This T cell receptor beta chain stems from a study of T cell repertoires in cytomegalovirus infection. As for the study in general: Selection of CMV epitopes for the study included recently identified HLA-C-restricted and well-studied HLA-B-restricted ones. The public TCR beta signatures pointed to both CMV infection and matching HLA type. Findings and caveats of the study: HLA-C-restricted TCR beta clonotypes specific for CMV led the ex vivo response.

Concerning this clonotype itself: The antigen is unknown.

Germline trimming cut 1 base from V and 8 bases from J; bases unmatched to any gene: 1. The length of the CDR3 is 12 residues. Germline loops: CDR1 MGHRA, CDR2 YSYEKL. MiXCR was run by TCRdb on the reads, yielding one entry per CDR3 protein. The table includes about 830,000 distinct CDR3 sequences, 30% to 35% detected once. This chain connects TRBV4-1 to TRBJ1-1; TRBD1 aligns across 7 bases. This sequence originates from a human donor in good health (CMV status not recorded). Some clones in this sample may be carry-over from other donors' samples. Material: cultured CD8+ T cells from PBMCs, obtained from culture after CMV antigen stimulation. The CDR3 region has the DNA TGCGCCAGCAGCCAAGTACAGGGGGAAGCTTTCTTT. Amino acids: CASSQVQGEAFF.